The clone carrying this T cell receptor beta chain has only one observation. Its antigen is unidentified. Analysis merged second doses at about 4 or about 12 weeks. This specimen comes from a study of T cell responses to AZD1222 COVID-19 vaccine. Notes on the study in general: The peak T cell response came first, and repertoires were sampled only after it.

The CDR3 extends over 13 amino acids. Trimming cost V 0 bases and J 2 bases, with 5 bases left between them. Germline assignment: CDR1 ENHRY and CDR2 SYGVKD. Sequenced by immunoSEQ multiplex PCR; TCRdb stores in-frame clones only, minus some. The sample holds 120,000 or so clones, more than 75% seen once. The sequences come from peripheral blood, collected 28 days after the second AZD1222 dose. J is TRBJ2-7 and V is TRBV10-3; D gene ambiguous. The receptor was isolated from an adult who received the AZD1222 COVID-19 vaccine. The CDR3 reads CAISESSTYEQYF. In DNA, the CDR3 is TGTGCCATCAGTGAGTCGTCAACCTACGAGCAGTACTTC.